A single sample gave rise to the 15 T cell receptor beta chains below, sequenced in a study of metastatic and nonmetastatic thyroid tumors. No patient had received any treatment before thyroid surgery. TCRdb reprocessed the PCR reads via MiXCR. The table records 25,000 to 30,000 clones, 4% of them present only once. The sequencing sample was made of blood. These receptor sequences come from a female donor with papillary thyroid cancer or a benign thyroid nodule (not recorded which). Some clones in this sample may be carry-over from other donors' samples.

This clone has only a few counts. V gene TRBV10-2 combines with J gene TRBJ2-7, with no clear D. Trimming left V 2 bases short and J 3 bases short, with 8 bases between. The CDR3 contains 13 residues. Germline CDR1 is WSHSY and CDR2 is SAAADI. The CDR3: CASSEEPRYEQYF. The CDR3 DNA sequence: TGCGCCAGCAGTGAGGAACCGCGCTACGAGCAGTACTTC.

Only a few counts were recorded for this clone. It may be a read error: a sequence one base away is much more abundant. This chain links TRBV30 with TRBJ2-7, with D possibly TRBD1 on 5 matching bases. Per the germline V gene, CDR1 is GTSNPN and CDR2 is SVGIG (reference sequence). There are 13 residues in the CDR3. The CDR3 DNA is TGTGCCTGGAGTGTACAGGTTTCCTACAAGCAGTACTTC. Its protein is CAWSVQVSYKQYF.

The V and J genes are TRBV5-1 and TRBJ1-5; the D gene is possibly TRBD1 (6 bases). The CDR3 spans 18 residues. Germline CDR1 is SGHRS and CDR2 is YFSETQ. The ends were cut back, 4 bases at V and 8 bases at J, with 28 bases in the middle. CDR3 coding DNA: TGCGCCAGCAGCCCACGACCTTCAGGCTTCCTTAACAGGGAGCCCCAGCATTTT. Protein product: CASSPRPSGFLNREPQHF.

This clone was counted ten times or more. The gene calls are TRBV11-3 and TRBJ1-1; TRBD1 agrees at 9 bases. V trimming: 1 base; J trimming: 5 bases; junction bases outside the gene matches: 8. In germline, CDR1 is SGHNT, CDR2 YENEEA. The length of the CDR3 is 16 residues. CDR3 residues: CASSLGFRDRVTEAFF. CDR3 nucleotides: TGTGCCAGCAGCTTAGGGTTCCGGGACAGGGTGACTGAAGCTTTCTTT.

The gene calls are TRBV28 and TRBJ2-3; no reliable D call. Trimming left V 5 bases short and J 2 bases short, with 11 bases between. The CDR3 is 14 residues long. Germline-derived CDR1 and CDR2 are MDHEN and SYDVKM. The CDR3: CASSEAEYTDTQYF. The CDR3 nucleotides are TGTGCCAGCAGTGAGGCGGAGTACACAGATACGCAGTATTTT.

Here the CDR3 reads CAWSREGSGYSNQPQHF. In DNA, the CDR3 is TGTGCCTGGAGTAGGGAGGGATCGGGGTATAGCAATCAGCCCCAGCATTTT. V gene TRBV30 combines with J gene TRBJ1-5; D ambiguous. Germline-derived CDR1 and CDR2 are GTSNPN and SVGIG (reference sequence). V was clipped by 2 bases and J by 0 bases, with 17 bases between them. The CDR3 is 17 amino acids.

This clone is judged medium-sized. The CDR3 nucleotides are TGTGCCAGCAGTTTATCCATAAACTACAATGAGCAGTTCTTC. Its translation: CASSLSINYNEQFF. The J gene is TRBJ2-1, the V gene TRBV27; D gene uncertain. From germline, CDR1 is MNHEY and CDR2 SMNVEV (reference sequence). V lost 0 bases and J 3 bases, leaving 6 bases between the germline ends. This CDR3 contains 14 residues.

This clone was recorded at least ten times. This sample includes further DNA sequences coding for the same CDR3. The rearrangement links TRBV18 to TRBJ1-1; 11 bases are a match to TRBD1. The V gene's germline CDR1 is KGHSH and CDR2 LQKENI. CDR3 length: 14 amino acids. V lost 2 bases and J lost 10; bases outside the gene matches: 6. The DNA of the CDR3 is TGTGCCAGCTCACCAGAGGGACAGGGGGTAGGAGCTTTCTTT. It encodes CASSPEGQGVGAFF.

This clone was counted a few times. This sequence joins TRBV6-5 and TRBJ2-3, with D hard to call. The germline V gene encodes CDR1 MNHEY and CDR2 SVGAGI. The CDR3 loop spans 14 amino acids. The V end was cut by 0 bases, the J end by 0 bases, with 4 bases between. The CDR3 DNA reads as TGTGCCAGCAGTTACTCGACTAGCACAGATACGCAGTATTTT. It yields the protein CASSYSTSTDTQYF.

This clone was recorded at least ten times. The CDR3 coding sequence is TGTGCCAGCAGCTTAGCAGGGTTCGGAAACACCATATATTTT. Translation gives CASSLAGFGNTIYF. J is TRBJ1-3 and V is TRBV7-2, with D hard to call. The CDR3 sequence is 14 residues long. CDR1 and CDR2 (germline): SGHTA, FQGNSA. V lost 0 bases and J lost 4, with 7 bases in between.

This clone has at least ten counts. The chain joins TRBV30 to TRBJ1-6, with TRBD1 as a possible D gene (5 bases). The CDR3 is made up of 14 amino acids. V lost 3 bases to trimming and J lost 4 bases, with 10 bases between them. Germline V gene sequence: CDR1 GTSNPN, CDR2 SVGIG (reference sequence). The CDR3 coding sequence is TGTGCCTGGAGAAGAGACAGATATAATTCACCCCTCCACTTT. This codes for CAWRRDRYNSPLHF.

In this sample, this clone turned up a few times. In nucleotides, the CDR3 is TGTGCCAGCAGCTTAGTGACCTTTGGGGAAAAACTGTTTTTT. Encoded protein: CASSLVTFGEKLFF. The chain is built from TRBV7-8 and TRBJ1-4, with no clear D. Germline V gene data show CDR1 as SGHVS and CDR2 as FQNEAQ. V gave up 1 base and J gave up 8 bases, with 11 bases separating them. The CDR3 is 14 amino acids.

The chain employs TRBV24-1 and TRBJ2-1, with unresolved D. Germline CDR1 reads KGHDR; CDR2 reads SFDVKD. The CDR3 runs 15 residues. V lost 2 bases, J lost 4 bases, and 11 bases lay in between. As DNA, the CDR3 is TGTGCCACCAGTGATTCCCTGGACCCTTACAATGAGCAGTTCTTC. Translating it yields CATSDSLDPYNEQFF.

Worth noting for this clone: A junction end diverges from the germline sequence, so it may reflect a read error. The chain carries TRBV7-3 and TRBJ2-7; D unclear. The CDR3 consists of 13 residues. Germline V gives CDR1 SGHTA, CDR2 FQGTGA. CDR3 in amino acids: CASSLDASHEQYF. In nucleotides, the CDR3 is TGTGCCAGCAGCTTGGACGCCTCCCACGAGCAGTACTTC.

The chain carries TRBV6-1 and TRBJ2-1; 7 bases map to TRBD1. Per the germline V gene, CDR1 is MNHNS and CDR2 is SASEGT. Unmatched junction bases numbered 4, after V lost 4 bases and J lost 4 bases. The CDR3 covers 14 residues. This CDR3 reads CASSGTGDYNEQFF. The CDR3, as DNA: TGTGCCAGCAGTGGGACAGGCGATTACAATGAGCAGTTCTTC.